These 26 T cell receptor beta chains were all obtained from the same sample, sequenced in a study of T-cell memory formation after mild COVID-19. TCRdb called the 5' RACE reads again in MiXCR, with one record for every CDR3 protein. The sample shows fewer than 200,000 distinct CDR3 sequences, over 20% of them seen only once. The sample taken for sequencing was PBMCs or a T cell subset sorted from them (not recorded which). Receptor source: an adult woman who had mild COVID-19 (a few samples of this study predate the infection). Cell type and time point are not known.

This clonotype was counted a few times. The chain uses TRBV4-3 and TRBJ2-5, with D tentatively TRBD1 or TRBD2 (6 bases each). Germline V gene lookup returns CDR1 LGHNA and CDR2 YSLEER. The CDR3 length is 14 residues. Trimming shortened V by 1 base and J by 5 bases, and 11 bases separated the two germline ends. DNA for the CDR3: TGCGCCAGCAGCCAAGGGGAAGGGGGGGAGACCCAGTACTTC. Translated, it gives CASSQGEGGETQYF.

The chain couples TRBV5-1 to TRBJ2-3; TRBD2 aligns across 9 bases. The CDR3 runs to 15 residues. Looked up from germline, CDR1 is SGHRS and CDR2 is YFSETQ. The junction had 9 bases not matched to a gene; V was cut back by 6 bases and J by 4 bases. CDR3 nucleotides: TGCGCCAGCACCTATAGCGGGGGTTCCGCAGATACGCAGTATTTT. This encodes CASTYSGGSADTQYF.

This clonotype has just a few counts. The rearrangement joins TRBV5-6 to TRBJ2-7; D gene ambiguous. Germline V gene data show CDR1 as SGHDT and CDR2 as YYEEEE. Trimming took 4 bases from V and 2 from J, leaving 10 bases between them. This CDR3 has 13 residues. The CDR3 DNA reads TGTGCCAGCAGCCCCCCCAGAGCCTACGAGCAGTACTTC. It codes for CASSPPRAYEQYF.

CDR3 in amino acids: CATRLWDTEAFF. CDR3 nucleotide sequence: TGTGCCACACGATTGTGGGACACTGAAGCTTTCTTT. V and J are TRBV12-3 or TRBV12-4 and TRBJ1-1; D not certain. Trimming removed 10 bases from V and 3 bases from J, with 12 bases in between. CDR3 length: 12 amino acids.

V gene TRBV27 combines with J gene TRBJ1-2; D gene uncertain. Trimming cost V 4 bases and J 3 bases, with 12 bases left between them. This CDR3 has 14 amino acids. Germline CDR1 MNHEY, CDR2 SMNVEV (reference sequence). The CDR3 here is CASSSRRIDYGYTF. Written as DNA, the CDR3 is TGTGCCAGCAGTTCCAGGCGGATTGACTATGGCTACACCTTC.

This clonotype was found once. J is TRBJ2-3 and V is TRBV7-3, with D possibly being TRBD2 (5 bases). CDR1 SGHTA and CDR2 FQGTGA come from the germline V gene. V gave up 5 bases and J gave up 2 bases, with 14 bases separating them. The CDR3 contains 15 residues. CDR3 sequence: CASSPTSAVTDTQYF. The CDR3 DNA is TGTGCCAGCAGCCCGACCTCAGCGGTCACAGATACGCAGTATTTT.

This clonotype turned up a few times. The chain carries TRBV7-9 and TRBJ1-1, with TRBD1 as a possible D gene (5 bases). The CDR3 is 13 amino acids. Germline V gene data show CDR1 as SEHNR and CDR2 as FQNEAQ (reference sequence). Trimming took off 0 bases at V and 10 bases at J, with 12 bases between the two ends. DNA for the CDR3: TGTGCCAGCAGCTTAGCCGGTCCCCAGGGAGCTTTCTTT. Translated, it gives CASSLAGPQGAFF.

This clonotype was detected a few times. The chain carries TRBV29-1 and TRBJ1-1; 9 bases agree with TRBD1. CDR3 length equals 12 residues. The V segment lost 6 bases and the J segment 1 base; nucleotides outside the gene matches: 0. Per germline, CDR1 SQVTM and CDR2 ANQGSEA. The CDR3 here is CSVDRGNTEAFF. CDR3 coding DNA: TGCAGCGTGGACAGGGGGAACACTGAAGCTTTCTTT.

This clonotype appeared a few times. V and J are TRBV7-9 and TRBJ2-7, with TRBD1 matching over 8 bases. Per the germline V gene, CDR1 is SEHNR and CDR2 is FQNEAQ (reference sequence). This CDR3 has 14 residues. V was clipped by 4 bases and J by 6 bases; unmatched bases: 8. CDR3: CASSSDRDSGEQYF. The DNA for the CDR3 is TGTGCCAGCAGCTCGGACAGGGACTCGGGCGAGCAGTACTTC.

This clonotype was recorded a few times. This rearrangement joins TRBV18 to TRBJ2-7, with a weak D call TRBD2 (5 bases). The CDR3 runs to 14 residues. V shed 2 bases and J shed 4 bases, with 12 bases lying between them. CDR1 and CDR2 from the germline V gene are KGHSH and LQKENI. The CDR3, as DNA: TGTGCCAGCTCACCATCGGACTCTCCGTACGAGCAGTACTTC. Its translation: CASSPSDSPYEQYF. Supplemented by reference TRBV18 and TRBJ2-7, the full variable domain reads NAGVMQNPRHLVRRRGQEARLRCSPMKGHSHVYWYRQLPEEGLKFMVYLQKENIIDESGMPKERFSAEFPKEGPSILRIQQVVRGDSAAYFCASSPSDSPYEQYFGPGTRLTVT.

The gene calls are TRBV7-2 and TRBJ2-5, with D possibly TRBD1 on 5 matching bases. Trimming removed 5 bases at V and 2 bases at J, with 12 bases between. Looked up from germline, CDR1 is SGHTA and CDR2 is FQGNSA. The CDR3 covers 14 residues. This chain's CDR3 is CASSPDSVQETQYF. The CDR3 region has the DNA TGTGCCAGCAGCCCAGACAGTGTTCAAGAGACCCAGTACTTC.

This clonotype was counted a single time. The gene calls are TRBV6-6 and TRBJ2-3; D might be TRBD1 or TRBD2, each matching 5 bases. V lost 2 bases and J 4 bases, leaving 7 bases between the germline ends. This CDR3 has 13 residues. CDR1 MNHNY and CDR2 SVGAGI come from the germline V gene (reference sequence). CDR3 sequence (DNA): TGTGCCAGCAGTTACCTGGGGGCAGATACGCAGTATTTT. It codes for CASSYLGADTQYF.

This clonotype was observed a few times. V is TRBV5-1 and J is TRBJ2-7, with 9 bases fitting TRBD2. The trim removed 3 bases at V and 2 bases at J, leaving 3 bases unmatched. Germline CDR1 and CDR2: SGHRS and YFSETQ. The CDR3 consists of 14 residues. The chain's CDR3 is CASSSAGGTYEQYF. The DNA of the CDR3 is TGCGCCAGCAGCTCCGCGGGGGGGACCTACGAGCAGTACTTC.

This rearrangement joins TRBV3-1 to TRBJ2-5; TRBD2 aligns across 9 bases. The CDR3 has 18 amino acids. After removal of 1 base from V and 2 bases from J, the junction contained 11 bases not matched to a gene. Looked up from germline, CDR1 is LGHDT and CDR2 is YNNKEL (reference sequence). The CDR3 protein is CASSQGLVLAGMQETQYF. CDR3 bases: TGTGCCAGCAGCCAAGGATTGGTTCTAGCGGGGATGCAAGAGACCCAGTACTTC.

The V gene is TRBV11-2, the J gene TRBJ2-6, with no clear D. The CDR3 is 18 residues long. Trimming pared 1 base from V and 0 bases from J, leaving 13 bases between. Germline assignment: CDR1 SGHAT and CDR2 FQNNGV. The CDR3 loop reads CASSLVGGRTSGANVLTF. The CDR3 DNA sequence: TGTGCCAGCAGCTTAGTTGGTGGACGGACCTCTGGGGCCAACGTCCTGACTTTC.

This clonotype was detected a few times. The V gene is TRBV7-3, the J gene TRBJ2-3, with TRBD1 matching over 7 bases. Trimming cost V 1 base and J 2 bases; bases outside gene matches: 15. Germline V gene data show CDR1 as SGHTA and CDR2 as FQGTGA. This CDR3 is built from 19 residues. The CDR3 DNA reads TGTGCCAGCAGCTTAAGCAGGTTCCCCGACAGGGCTCCCACAGATACGCAGTATTTT. It is translated as CASSLSRFPDRAPTDTQYF.

This CDR3 is CASSYSGTGDYGYTF. The CDR3 DNA sequence: TGTGCCAGCAGTTACTCGGGGACAGGGGACTATGGCTACACCTTC. The chain has TRBV6-6 and TRBJ1-2; 10 nucleotides align to TRBD1. This CDR3 has 15 residues. The trim removed 0 bases at V and 3 bases at J, leaving 1 base unmatched. CDR1 and CDR2 (germline): MNHNY, SVGAGI (reference sequence).

This clonotype was detected only a few times. This rearrangement joins TRBV5-1 to TRBJ2-7, with no clear D. CDR1 is SGHRS and CDR2 is YFSETQ in the germline V gene. Trimming pared 4 bases from V and 6 bases from J, leaving 11 bases between. This CDR3 is 12 amino acids long. DNA for the CDR3: TGCGCCAGCAGCCCTACTGCTTTCGAGCAGTACTTC. It specifies CASSPTAFEQYF.

The J gene is TRBJ2-1, the V gene TRBV7-6, with 10 bases that match TRBD2. The germline V gene encodes CDR1 SGHVS and CDR2 FNYEAQ. CDR3 length equals 16 residues. With V trimmed by 5 bases and J by 5 bases, 9 bases remained unmatched. The CDR3 loop is CASSPHLLAGDNEQFF. The CDR3 DNA reads TGTGCCAGCAGCCCACACCTTCTAGCGGGGGACAATGAGCAGTTCTTC.

This clonotype appeared a few times. J is TRBJ2-7 and V is TRBV6-6; either TRBD1 or TRBD2 may fit D (6 bases each). Germline V gene sequence: CDR1 MNHNY, CDR2 SVGAGI (reference sequence). With 2 bases removed from V and 3 bases from J, the gap between germline ends came to 14 bases. This CDR3 is built from 15 residues. The CDR3 nucleotides read TGTGCCAGCAGTTACGCTCCGGGGGCGGACTACGAGCAGTACTTC. It codes for CASSYAPGADYEQYF.

The chain combines TRBV12-3 or TRBV12-4 with TRBJ2-3, with D perhaps TRBD2 (7 bases). V dropped 6 bases and J dropped 5 bases, with 18 bases sitting between them. The CDR3 extends over 15 amino acids. The CDR3 spells CASSPTRGGGDTQYF. The CDR3 DNA reads TGTGCCAGCAGCCCCACGAGGGGGGGAGGAGATACGCAGTATTTT.

This clonotype was detected only a few times. V is TRBV4-2 and J is TRBJ2-7; TRBD2 matches at 7 bases. CDR1 LGHNA and CDR2 YNFKEQ come from the germline V gene. This CDR3 contains 16 residues. The V gene end was trimmed by 0 bases and the J gene end by 6 bases; junction bases not matched to a gene: 11. CDR3 nucleotide sequence: TGTGCCAGCAGCCAAGATCTGACGGGGAGGGACGGCGAGCAGTACTTC. Translation gives CASSQDLTGRDGEQYF.

This clonotype was seen a handful of times. This rearrangement joins TRBV4-3 to TRBJ2-3; TRBD2 agrees at 7 bases. CDR3 length: 16 amino acids. Trimming removed 4 bases from V and 2 bases from J; junction bases left unmatched: 9. In germline, CDR1 is LGHNA, CDR2 YSLEER. CDR3 protein: CASSPLTSRSTDTQYF. The CDR3 DNA sequence: TGCGCCAGCAGCCCCCTGACTAGCAGATCCACAGATACGCAGTATTTT.

The V and J genes are TRBV9 and TRBJ2-6; 7 bases align to TRBD1. With 3 bases clipped from V and 2 bases from J, the junction kept 14 bases outside the gene matches. Germline V lookup: CDR1 SGDLS, CDR2 YYNGEE. This CDR3 contains 19 residues. The CDR3 DNA reads TGTGCCAGCAGCGAAAAACTCGGACAGGTTGGGGCTGGGGCCAACGTCCTGACTTTC. Protein: CASSEKLGQVGAGANVLTF.

This clonotype appeared many times. The chain carries TRBV5-1 and TRBJ1-4, with D tentatively TRBD1 (5 bases). Germline V gene lookup returns CDR1 SGHRS and CDR2 YFSETQ. Between the trimmed V and J ends, which lost 0 bases and 0 bases, there was a span of 18 bases. The CDR3 extends over 19 amino acids. DNA of the CDR3: TGCGCCAGCAGCTTGGCCGTTATTGGGACGGAACCAACTAATGAAAAACTGTTTTTT. It translates to CASSLAVIGTEPTNEKLFF.

This clonotype has more than one count but fewer than ten. The chain uses TRBV6-4 and TRBJ2-1, with TRBD2 identical over 11 bases. CDR1 MRHNA and CDR2 SNTAGT come from the germline V gene. After removal of 5 bases from V and 4 bases from J, the junction contained 7 bases not matched to a gene. CDR3 length: 16 amino acids. CDR3 coding DNA: TGTGCCAGCAGTCCGTTGGGGACTAGCGGATACAATGAGCAGTTCTTC. Amino acids: CASSPLGTSGYNEQFF.